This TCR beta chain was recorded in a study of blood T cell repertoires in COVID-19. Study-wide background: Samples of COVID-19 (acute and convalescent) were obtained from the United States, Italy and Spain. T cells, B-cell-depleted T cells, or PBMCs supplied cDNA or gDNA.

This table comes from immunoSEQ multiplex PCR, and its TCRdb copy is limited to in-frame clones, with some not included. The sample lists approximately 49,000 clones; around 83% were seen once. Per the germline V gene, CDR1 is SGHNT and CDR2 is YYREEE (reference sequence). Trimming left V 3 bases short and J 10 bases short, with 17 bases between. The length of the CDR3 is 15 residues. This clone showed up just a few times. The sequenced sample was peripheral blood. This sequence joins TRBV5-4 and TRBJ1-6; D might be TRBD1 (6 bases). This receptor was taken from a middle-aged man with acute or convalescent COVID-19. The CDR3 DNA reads TGTGCCAGCAGCTCTATTGACAGGATCGGATCACCCCTCCACTTT. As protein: CASSSIDRIGSPLHF.